In this sample, the clone carrying this TCR beta chain turned up a few times. As yet, its antigen is unknown. These data belong to a study of blood T cells in healthy people across ages. Germline CDR1 reads SGHDT; CDR2 reads YYEEEE. Between the trimmed V and J ends, which lost 1 base and 1 base, there was a span of 9 bases. The CDR3 covers 15 residues. A sample-barcoded 5' primer and a J-beta primer mix were used in a second PCR of roughly 6 to 11 cycles. Each cDNA molecule received a tag from a template-switch adaptor that had 12 random nucleotides. TCRdb redid the calling of the 5' RACE reads with MiXCR, one entry per CDR3 protein. The data show 1,800,000 or so distinct CDR3 sequences, with more than 35% seen just once and about 21% held by the top ten. Broader study findings: Expanded clonotype changes were possibly confounded by unknown donor CMV status.

The origin of this receptor is a human donor in good health. Sequenced: blood. The V and J genes are TRBV5-6 and TRBJ1-5, with no clear D. The CDR3 bases are TGTGCCAGCAGCTTGTGGGCTCTCAGCAATCAGCCCCAGCATTTT. It codes for CASSLWALSNQPQHF.